These 4 T cell receptor beta chains were all obtained from the same sample, sequenced in a study of blood T cells in healthy people across ages (dated by TCRdb to between 2014 and 2017). Receptors were amplified or captured by 5' RACE. The sequencer was an Illumina HiSeq 2500. The second PCR ran for about 6 to 11 cycles and used a J-beta primer mix along with a sample-barcoded 5' primer. TCRdb trimmed public reads at Q25 via fastp, called clones via MiXCR and kept in-frame beta chains. CDR3 protein sequences are deduplicated, and each keeps its most common genes and DNA. The sample profile shows about 1.4 million distinct CDR3 sequences; around 55% of them were found once. The ten largest clones take up 6.5% to 8.5% of the sample. Material: blood. Every receptor here comes from a man aged 18 to 29 in good health.

The CDR3 protein is CASSFGTSRGPGYTF. CDR3 in DNA: TGTGCCAGCAGCTTTGGGACCTCTAGGGGGCCCGGCTACACCTTC. J is TRBJ1-2 and V is TRBV5-6; TRBD1 matches 7 bases. Germline CDR1 SGHDT, CDR2 YYEEEE. V was clipped by 2 bases and J by 8 bases; unmatched bases: 12. The CDR3 has 15 residues.

This chain joins TRBV30 and TRBJ2-6; perhaps TRBD2 as D (5 bases). The CDR3 totals 12 residues. Between the trimmed V and J ends, which lost 4 bases and 6 bases, there was a span of 7 bases. CDR1 is GTSNPN, CDR2 SVGIG, per germline (reference sequence). The CDR3 spells CAWNGVANVLTF. The CDR3 DNA follows: TGTGCCTGGAACGGGGTGGCCAACGTCCTGACTTTC. Drawing the rest from reference TRBV30 and TRBJ2-6, the complete variable domain is SQTIHQWPATLVQPVGSPLSLECTVEGTSNPNLYWYRQAAGRGLQLLFYSVGIGQISSEVPQNLSASRPQDRQFILSSKKLLLSDSGFYLCAWNGVANVLTFGAGSRLTVL.

V usage is TRBV4-1 and J usage is TRBJ2-5; D gene uncertain. V was cut by 0 bases and J by 0 bases, with 8 bases left in between. The CDR3 is 15 amino acids. Germline-derived CDR1 and CDR2 are MGHRA and YSYEKL. The CDR3 reads CASSQDGNNQETQYF. CDR3 nucleotide sequence: TGCGCCAGCAGCCAAGATGGCAACAACCAAGAGACCCAGTACTTC.

The chain joins TRBV12-3 or TRBV12-4 to TRBJ2-1, with 9 bases identical to TRBD2. The CDR3 totals 18 residues. The trim removed 3 bases at V and 8 bases at J, leaving 17 bases unmatched. The CDR3 coding sequence is TGTGCCAGCAGTTTTCCCTCCGGGACTAGCTCCGCTCTGGATGAGCAGTTCTTC. It yields the protein CASSFPSGTSSALDEQFF.